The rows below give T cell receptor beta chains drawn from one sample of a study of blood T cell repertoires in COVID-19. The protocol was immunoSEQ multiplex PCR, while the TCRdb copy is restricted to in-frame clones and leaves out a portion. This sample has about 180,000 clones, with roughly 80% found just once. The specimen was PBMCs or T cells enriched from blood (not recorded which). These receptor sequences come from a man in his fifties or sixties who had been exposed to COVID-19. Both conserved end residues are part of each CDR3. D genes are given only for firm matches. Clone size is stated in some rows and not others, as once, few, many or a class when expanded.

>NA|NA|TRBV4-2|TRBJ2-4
TGTGCCAGCAGCGAAGCCGGGGGAGTCGAGTACTTC
CASSEAGGVEYF
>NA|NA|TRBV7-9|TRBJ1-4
TGTGCCAGCAGCTTAGAAGTCGGACGCAAGGGGGAAAAACTGTTTTTT
CASSLEVGRKGEKLFF
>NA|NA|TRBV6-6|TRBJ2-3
TGTGCCAGCAGTTACTCGTACTTCACAGATACGCAGTATTTT
CASSYSYFTDTQYF
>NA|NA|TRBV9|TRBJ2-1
TGTGCCAGCAGCGTAGCTGGAGGGGACCTTATCTCCTACAATGAGCAGTTCTTC
CASSVAGGDLISYNEQFF
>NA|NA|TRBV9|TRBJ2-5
TGTGCCAGCAGCGTAGGAGGACGGGACAACCAAGAGACCCAGTACTTC
CASSVGGRDNQETQYF
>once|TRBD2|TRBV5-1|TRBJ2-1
TGCGCCAGCAGCGACCGGCTAGCGGGAGGTTTGTCCCACAATGAGCAGTTCTTC
CASSDRLAGGLSHNEQFF
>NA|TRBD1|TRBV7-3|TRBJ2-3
TGTGCCAGCAGCCCTCCCGGGACAGGGTACGATACGCAGTATTTT
CASSPPGTGYDTQYF
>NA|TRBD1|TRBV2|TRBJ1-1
TGTGCCAGCAGGACAGGGTTTACTGAAGCTTTCTTT
CASRTGFTEAFF
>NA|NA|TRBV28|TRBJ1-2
TGTGCCAGCAGTTTGCTAGCCCTCTATGGCTACACCTTC
CASSLLALYGYTF
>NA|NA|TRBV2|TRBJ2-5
TGTGCCAGCAGTGAAAGGACAGCCCAAGAGACCCAGTACTTC
CASSERTAQETQYF
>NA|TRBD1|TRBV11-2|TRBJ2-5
TGTGCCAGCAGCTTACCAGGACAGGGTCAAGAGACCCAGTACTTC
CASSLPGQGQETQYF
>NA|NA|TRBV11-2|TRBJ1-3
TGTGCCAGCAGCTTAGTATCGGCGGTCTCTGGAAACACCATATATTTT
CASSLVSAVSGNTIYF
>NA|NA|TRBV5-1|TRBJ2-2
TGCGCCAGCAGCCGCGGGTTGAGAGGCAACACCGGGGAGCTGTTTTTT
CASSRGLRGNTGELFF
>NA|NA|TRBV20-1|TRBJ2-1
TGCAGTGCCAGTAGGGAGCCCACCAATGAGCAGTTCTTC
CSASREPTNEQFF
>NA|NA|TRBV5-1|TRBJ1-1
TGCGCCAGCAGCTTGGCCGTCAGCGACTTGAACACTGAAGCTTTCTTT
CASSLAVSDLNTEAFF
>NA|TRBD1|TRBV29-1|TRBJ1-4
TGCAGCGTTGAACTCCAGGGGGGAAAAAAACTGTTTTTT
CSVELQGGKKLFF
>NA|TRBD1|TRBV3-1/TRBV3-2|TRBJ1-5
TGTGCCAGCAGCCAAGGGGGACAGGGTTATCAGCCCCAGCATTTT
CASSQGGQGYQPQHF
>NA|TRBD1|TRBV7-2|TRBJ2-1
TGTGCCAGCAGCTTGGGGCAGGGGGCGGGTTACAATGAGCAGTTCTTC
CASSLGQGAGYNEQFF
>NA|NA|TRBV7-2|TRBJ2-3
TGTGCCAGCACCCTGATCACTAGAATCTCTAGCACAGATACGCAGTATTTT
CASTLITRISSTDTQYF
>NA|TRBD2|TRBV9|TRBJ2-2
TGTGCCAGCAGCCGGGGGGAGGCACCCGGGGAGCTGTTTTTT
CASSRGEAPGELFF
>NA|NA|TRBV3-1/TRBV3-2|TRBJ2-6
TGTGCCAGCAGCCCCGATGGGGCAGCTGGGGCCAACGTCCTGACTTTC
CASSPDGAAGANVLTF
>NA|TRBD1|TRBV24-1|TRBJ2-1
TGTGCCACCAGTGATCCTGGACAGGGGCCTTACAATGAGCAGTTCTTC
CATSDPGQGPYNEQFF
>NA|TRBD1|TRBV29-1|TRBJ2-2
TGCAGCGCGGGACAGGGGAGCGGGGAGCTGTTTTTT
CSAGQGSGELFF
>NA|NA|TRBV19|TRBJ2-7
TGTGCCAGTAGTATTCAGGGGCCGTACGAGCAGTACTTC
CASSIQGPYEQYF
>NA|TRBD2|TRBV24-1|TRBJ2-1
TGTGCCACCAGCGGACTAGCGGGTAAAGCGCCCAATGAGCAGTTCTTC
CATSGLAGKAPNEQFF
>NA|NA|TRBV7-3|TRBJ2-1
TGTGCCAGCAGCTTAAGTGGGGGGACCTACAATGAGCAGTTCTTC
CASSLSGGTYNEQFF
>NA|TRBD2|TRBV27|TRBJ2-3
TGTGCCAGCACGCGGGGGGCGGGAGAGATTGATACGCAGTATTTT
CASTRGAGEIDTQYF
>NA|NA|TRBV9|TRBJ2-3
TGTGCCAGCAGCGCCGGGAGCAAAGATACGCAGTATTTT
CASSAGSKDTQYF
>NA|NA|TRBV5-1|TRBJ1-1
TGCGCCAGCAGCTCATTGAGTTGGGGCCGGAACACTGAAGCTTTCTTT
CASSSLSWGRNTEAFF
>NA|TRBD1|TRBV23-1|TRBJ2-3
TGCGCCAGCAGTCAATTGGGGACAGGGACCCCCCACACAGATACGCAGTATTTT
CASSQLGTGTPHTDTQYF
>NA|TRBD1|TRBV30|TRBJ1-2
TGTGCCTGGAAACAGGGGGATGGCTACACCTTC
CAWKQGDGYTF
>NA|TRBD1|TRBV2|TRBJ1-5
TGTGCCAGCAGGGCAGGGGGAAGTAATCAGCCCCAGCATTTT
CASRAGGSNQPQHF
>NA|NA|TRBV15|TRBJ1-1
TGTGCCACCAGCAGAGGGGGCAGGGCGTCTGTTACTGAAGCTTTCTTT
CATSRGGRASVTEAFF
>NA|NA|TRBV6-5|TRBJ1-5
TGTGCCAGCAGTTACAATTCGGGGTCGGATCAGCCCCAGCATTTT
CASSYNSGSDQPQHF
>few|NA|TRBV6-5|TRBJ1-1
TGTGCCAGCAGTTGGGCCCAGGGTTCTGAAGCTTTCTTT
CASSWAQGSEAFF
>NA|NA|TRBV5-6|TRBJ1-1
TGTGCCAGCAGCTTACAGGGAGGGGCCACTGAAGCTTTCTTT
CASSLQGGATEAFF
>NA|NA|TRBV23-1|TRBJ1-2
TGCGCCAGGCTATTTGGCTACACCTTC
CARLFGYTF
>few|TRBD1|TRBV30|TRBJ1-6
TGTGCCTGGAGCAGGGGGCGCGATTCACCCCTCCACTTT
CAWSRGRDSPLHF
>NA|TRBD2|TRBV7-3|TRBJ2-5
TGTGCCAGCTGCGGAGCGGGAGGGCCCCGGGAGACCCAGTACTTC
CASCGAGGPRETQYF
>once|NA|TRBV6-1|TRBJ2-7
TGTGCCAGCAGTGAACAATACGAGCAGTACTTC
CASSEQYEQYF
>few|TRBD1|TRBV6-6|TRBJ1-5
TGTGCCAGCAGTTACGCGGACAGGGAGCGCCAGCCCCAGCATTTT
CASSYADRERQPQHF
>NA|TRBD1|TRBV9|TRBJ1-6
TGTGCCAGCAGCGTAAATTCCAAACAGGGGGCGCTTATTTCACCCCTCCACTTT
CASSVNSKQGALISPLHF
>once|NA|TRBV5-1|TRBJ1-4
TGCGCCAGCGGCTTGGATCCAGGGGTTAATGAAAAACTGTTTTTT
CASGLDPGVNEKLFF
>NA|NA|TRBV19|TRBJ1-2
TGTGCCAGTACAGTTGTCAGAAGACATGTTTTTAACTATGGCTACACCTTC
CASTVVRRHVFNYGYTF
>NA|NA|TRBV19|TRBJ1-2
TGTGCCAGTAGTATAGGAGAAAGGAGACCGATTTATGGCTACACCTTC
CASSIGERRPIYGYTF
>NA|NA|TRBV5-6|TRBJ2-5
TGTGCCAGCAGAAAACTCAGGGATCGGGAGACCCAGTACTTC
CASRKLRDRETQYF
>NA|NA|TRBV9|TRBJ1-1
TGTGCCAGCAGCGTAGGTAGTCTCGGCCCTGGAGACACTGAAGCTTTCTTT
CASSVGSLGPGDTEAFF
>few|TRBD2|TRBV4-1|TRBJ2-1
TGCGCCAGCAGCCAATTAGGACTAGCGGGAGGCCACCTTGAGAATGAGCAGTTCTTC
CASSQLGLAGGHLENEQFF
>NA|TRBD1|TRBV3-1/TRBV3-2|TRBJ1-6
TGTGCCAGCAGCCAGGGGACAGGGGGTTCACCCCTCCACTTT
CASSQGTGGSPLHF
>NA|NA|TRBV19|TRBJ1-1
TGTGCCAGTACGGCGGCGATGAACACTGAAGCTTTCTTT
CASTAAMNTEAFF
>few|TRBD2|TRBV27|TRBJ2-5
TGTGCCAGCAGTGCATCCGGGACTAGCGGGACGCGTCCCTCCGAGACCCAGTACTTC
CASSASGTSGTRPSETQYF
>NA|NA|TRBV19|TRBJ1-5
TGTGCCAGTGGAACACAGGATAGCAATCAGCCCCAGCATTTT
CASGTQDSNQPQHF
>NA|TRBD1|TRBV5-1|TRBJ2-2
TGCGCCAGCAGCTTCTCGTCCGGGACAGCGAACACCGGGGAGCTGTTTTTT
CASSFSSGTANTGELFF
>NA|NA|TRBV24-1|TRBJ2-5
TGTGCCACCAGTGATTTGAGGCAGGGAAAAGAGACCCAGTACTTC
CATSDLRQGKETQYF
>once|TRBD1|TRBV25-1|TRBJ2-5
TGTGCCAGCAGTGAACCGGGACAGGAGACCCAGTACTTC
CASSEPGQETQYF
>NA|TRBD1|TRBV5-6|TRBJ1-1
TGTGCCAGCAGCTTGGTCAGGGGGACTTTTTCAGAAGCTTTCTTT
CASSLVRGTFSEAFF
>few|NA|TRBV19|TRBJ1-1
TGTGCCAGTAGTATATTAGGGGTGAACACTGAAGCTTTCTTT
CASSILGVNTEAFF
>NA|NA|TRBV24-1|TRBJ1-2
TGTGCCACCAGTGATAGTTCGCAGGCAGATGGCTACACCTTC
CATSDSSQADGYTF
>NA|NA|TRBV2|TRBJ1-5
TGTGCCACCCGGGGTGTATATAGCAATCAGCCCCAGCATTTT
CATRGVYSNQPQHF